Described below is a single TCR beta chain sequence and its context. In terms of age and location, participants ranged from about 18 to 89 years and lived in approximately 24 US areas. For recovered donors of Cohort 3, there were two negative PCRs, clearance, or symptom resolution. Germline CDR1 LNHDA, CDR2 SQIVND (reference sequence). J gave up 6 bases and V 5 bases, and 15 bases lay outside the gene matches. The CDR3 runs to 18 residues. This entry is derived from a study of blood T cell repertoires in COVID-19. Study overall: The analysed material was cDNA or gDNA that came from T cells, B-cell-depleted T cells, or PBMCs.

In the original workflow: Estimated nucleated cell counts came from reference gene primer amplification. Clones were sequenced by immunoSEQ multiplex PCR, and TCRdb holds only the in-frame ones, with some missing. V, J and clone size were drawn from that table, and D and trimming were deduced from the DNA. Among hundreds of thousands of clones, roughly nine tenths were seen once, and the ten largest hold around 1.1%. The receptor's source is a man aged 30 to 45 who had recovered from COVID-19. The chain couples TRBV19 to TRBJ2-1; TRBD1 aligns across 11 bases. Sequencing used PBMCs or T cells enriched from blood (not recorded which). CDR3 sequence (DNA): TGTGCCAGTAGTCTCTACCCCCCCGGGACAGGGGGGCGCAATGAGCAGTTCTTC. Its translation: CASSLYPPGTGGRNEQFF.